The clone carrying this T cell receptor beta chain appeared a few times. What it binds is unknown. These data come from a study of molecular identifiers for immune sequencing clone quantification. General study points: Over 97% of CMV-specific effector molecules, but under 1% of naive ones, were in clones above 20 copies. Identical barcode-sharing TCR molecules could lead to underestimated sizes for highly expanded clones.

TCRdb itself ran the PCR reads through MiXCR, one entry per CDR3 protein. The data contain about 640,000 distinct CDR3 sequences, approximately 20% of them singletons. CDR1 is LNHDA, CDR2 SQIVND, per germline (reference sequence). V lost 0 bases and J 5 bases, leaving 11 bases between the germline ends. The CDR3 consists of 15 residues. The rearrangement links TRBV19 to TRBJ2-1; D gene ambiguous. The sample taken for sequencing was naive CD8+ T cells from blood, with Jurkat cell RNA spiked in. Sample subset: FACS-sorted CD8+CD4-CCR7+CD45RA+ naive T cells. The receptor was isolated from a human donor in good health. Some libraries in this study had Jurkat cell RNA spiked in. The CDR3 here is CASSIDRQWNNEQFF. CDR3 DNA sequence: TGTGCCAGTAGTATAGATAGGCAGTGGAACAATGAGCAGTTCTTC.